This T cell receptor (beta chain) was observed in a study of cytomegalovirus exposure and HLA in healthy donors. Findings and limits, study-wide: The tendency of first-cohort TCR clusters to co-occur in the approximately 120 validation repertoires was identified by a subsequent analysis. The study found most TCR sequences rare, yet found some public TCRs in many donors.

Trimming took 0 bases from V and 2 from J; bases not matched to a gene: 4. Per germline, CDR1 SGHRS and CDR2 YFSETQ. CDR3 length: 18 residues. The validation cohort, a group of some 120 subjects, included the donors and was separate from the roughly 670-subject first cohort. As to this clone: What it binds is unknown.

Generated by immunoSEQ multiplex PCR, the TCRdb table keeps only in-frame clones and is missing some. Of about 160,000 clones in the sample, approximately 80% were seen once. This receptor was obtained from a man aged 25 to 40 in good health and CMV-seropositive. Sequenced material: PBMCs. This chain joins TRBV5-1 and TRBJ2-5; 16 nucleotides line up with TRBD2. For the CDR3, the DNA is TGCGCCAGCAGCTTGGCCGGGACTAGCGGGGGGGGGCAAGAGACCCAGTACTTC. Protein sequence: CASSLAGTSGGGQETQYF.